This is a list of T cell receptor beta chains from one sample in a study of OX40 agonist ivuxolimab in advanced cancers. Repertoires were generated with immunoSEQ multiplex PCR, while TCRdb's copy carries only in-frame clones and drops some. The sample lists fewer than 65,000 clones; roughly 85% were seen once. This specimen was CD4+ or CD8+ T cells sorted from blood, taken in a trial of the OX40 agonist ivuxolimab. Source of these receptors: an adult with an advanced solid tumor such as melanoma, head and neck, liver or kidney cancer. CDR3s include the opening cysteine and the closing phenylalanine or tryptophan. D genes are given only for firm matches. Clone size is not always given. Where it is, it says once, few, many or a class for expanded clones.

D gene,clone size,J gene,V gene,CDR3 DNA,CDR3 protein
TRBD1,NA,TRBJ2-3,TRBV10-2,TGCGCCAGCAGTGAACAGGGGGCAGACACAGATACGCAGTATTTT,CASSEQGADTDTQYF
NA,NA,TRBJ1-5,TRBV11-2,TGTGCCAGCAGCTTTGGGAATAGCAATCAGCCCCAGCATTTT,CASSFGNSNQPQHF
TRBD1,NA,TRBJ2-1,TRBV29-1,TGCAGCGTTGGCTGGGACAGGGCGAGGGATGAGCAGTTCTTC,CSVGWDRARDEQFF
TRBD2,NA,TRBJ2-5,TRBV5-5,TGTGCCAGCAGCTTGGCTTCCGGGACTAGGGGCCAAGAGACCCAGTACTTC,CASSLASGTRGQETQYF
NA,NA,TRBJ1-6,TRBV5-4,TGTGCCAGCAGCAGGAAAGCTACAGCCTCTCAAGGTTCACCCCTCCACTTT,CASSRKATASQGSPLHF
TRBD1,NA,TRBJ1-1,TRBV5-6,TGTGCCAGCAGCCCAGGACAGGATAGGGTAGCTTTCTTT,CASSPGQDRVAFF
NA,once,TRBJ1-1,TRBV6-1,TGTGCCAGCCGTCGACCCTCCAACACACAGGACGCTTTCTTT,CASRRPSNTQDAFF
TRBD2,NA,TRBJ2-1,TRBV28,TGTGCCAGCAGCCTCACCGGGACTAGCGGGAGGTGGGAGCAGTTCTTC,CASSLTGTSGRWEQFF
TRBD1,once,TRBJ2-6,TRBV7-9,TGTGCCAGCAGCCAAACATCCGGACAGGGATACTCTGGGGCCAACGTCCTGACTTTC,CASSQTSGQGYSGANVLTF
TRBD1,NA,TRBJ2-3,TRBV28,TGTGCCACTTCGGAACGGGACAGATACACAGATACGCAGTATTTT,CATSERDRYTDTQYF
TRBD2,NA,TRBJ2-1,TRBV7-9,TGTGCCAGCAGCTTAGCCTGGACTAGCGGGGCCAATGAGCAGTTCTTC,CASSLAWTSGANEQFF
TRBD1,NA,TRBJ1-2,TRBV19,TGTGCCACTACCCCGGGACAGGGGAACTATGGCTACACCTTC,CATTPGQGNYGYTF
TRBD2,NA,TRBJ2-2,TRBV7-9,TGTGCCAGCAGCTTAGTAACCGGCGGGAGCTACACCGGGGAGCTGTTTTTT,CASSLVTGGSYTGELFF
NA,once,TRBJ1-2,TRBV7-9,TGTGCCAGCAGCTTAGTCGAGGGTGGCTACACCTTC,CASSLVEGGYTF
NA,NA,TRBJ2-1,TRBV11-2,TGTGCCAGCAGCTTAGGCATAAACAATGAGCAGTTCTTC,CASSLGINNEQFF
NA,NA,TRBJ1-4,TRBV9,TGTGCCAGCAGCGTAGGGGGAGCCAATGAAAAACTGTTTTTT,CASSVGGANEKLFF
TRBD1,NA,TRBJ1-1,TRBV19,TGTGCCAGTAGTTCTCGGGACAGGGGCGCTATGAACACTGAAGCTTTCTTT,CASSSRDRGAMNTEAFF
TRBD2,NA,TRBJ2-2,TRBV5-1,TGCGCCAGCAGCCCCGGGACTAGCGAAACCGGGGAGCTGTTTTTT,CASSPGTSETGELFF
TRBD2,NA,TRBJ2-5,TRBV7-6,TGTGCCAGCAGCAACCGGGGGACTAGCGGAGGTGGGCAGACCCAGTACTTC,CASSNRGTSGGGQTQYF
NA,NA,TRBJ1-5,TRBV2,TGTGCCAGCAGGGAGGGCAATCAGCCCCAGCATTTT,CASREGNQPQHF
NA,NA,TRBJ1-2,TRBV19,TGTGCCAGTATGAGGGACCTGAACTATGGCTACACCTTC,CASMRDLNYGYTF
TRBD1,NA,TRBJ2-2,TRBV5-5,TGTGCCAGCAGGGGGGGACAGGGCACCGGGGAGCTGTTTTTT,CASRGGQGTGELFF
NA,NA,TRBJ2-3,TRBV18,TGTGCCAGCTCACCAATAGATAGCACAGATACGCAGTATTTT,CASSPIDSTDTQYF
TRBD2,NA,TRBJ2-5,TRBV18,TGTGCCAGCTCATTACGCGGGACTAGCGTTCAAGAGACCCAGTACTTC,CASSLRGTSVQETQYF
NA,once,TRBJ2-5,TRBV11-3,TGTGCCAGCAGCTTGGAGAGATTTGGAGCGGGCCAAGAGACCCAGTACTTC,CASSLERFGAGQETQYF
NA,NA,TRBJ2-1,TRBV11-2,TGTGCCAGCAGCTCCCACCAGGACTATTCCTACAATGAGCAGTTCTTC,CASSSHQDYSYNEQFF
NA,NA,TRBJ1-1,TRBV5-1,TGCGCCAGCAGCAGGGAGCCTTCAGGGGACACTGAAGCTTTCTTT,CASSREPSGDTEAFF
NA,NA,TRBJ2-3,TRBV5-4,TGTGCCAGCAGCATTAGGACTACCTCTAGCACAGATACGCAGTATTTT,CASSIRTTSSTDTQYF
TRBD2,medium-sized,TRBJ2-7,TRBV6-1,TGTGCCAGCAGTGGCACTAGCGGCACAAGGAACGAGCAGTACTTC,CASSGTSGTRNEQYF
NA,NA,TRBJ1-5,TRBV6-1,TGTGCCAGCGGTCGGACGGATAGCAATCAGCCCCAGCATTTT,CASGRTDSNQPQHF
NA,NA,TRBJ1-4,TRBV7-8,TGTGCCAGCAGCACAGGTGTGACTAATGAAAAACTGTTTTTT,CASSTGVTNEKLFF
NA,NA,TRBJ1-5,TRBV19,TGTGCCAGTAGTATGGCGGGCGGGAATCAGCCCCAGCATTTT,CASSMAGGNQPQHF
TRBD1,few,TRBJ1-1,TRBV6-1,TGTGCCAGCAGGGCGACAGGGAATAATGAAGCTTTCTTT,CASRATGNNEAFF